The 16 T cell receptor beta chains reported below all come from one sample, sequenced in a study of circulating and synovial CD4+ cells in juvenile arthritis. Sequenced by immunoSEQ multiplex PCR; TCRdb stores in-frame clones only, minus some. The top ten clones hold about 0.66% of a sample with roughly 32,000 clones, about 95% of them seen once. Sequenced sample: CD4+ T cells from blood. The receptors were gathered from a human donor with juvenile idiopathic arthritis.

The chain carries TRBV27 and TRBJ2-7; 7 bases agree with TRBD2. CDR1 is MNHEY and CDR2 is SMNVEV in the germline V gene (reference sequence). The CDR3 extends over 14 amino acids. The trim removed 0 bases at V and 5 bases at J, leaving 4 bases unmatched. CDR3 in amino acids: CASSLSRGGDEQYF. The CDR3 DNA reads TGTGCCAGCAGTTTATCGCGCGGGGGAGACGAGCAGTACTTC.

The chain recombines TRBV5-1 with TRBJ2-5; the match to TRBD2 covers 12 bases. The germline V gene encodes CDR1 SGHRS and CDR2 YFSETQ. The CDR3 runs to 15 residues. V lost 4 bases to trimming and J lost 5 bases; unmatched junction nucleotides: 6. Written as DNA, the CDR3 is TGCGCCAGCAGCGAGACTAGCGGGAGTCTCGAGACCCAGTACTTC. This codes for CASSETSGSLETQYF.

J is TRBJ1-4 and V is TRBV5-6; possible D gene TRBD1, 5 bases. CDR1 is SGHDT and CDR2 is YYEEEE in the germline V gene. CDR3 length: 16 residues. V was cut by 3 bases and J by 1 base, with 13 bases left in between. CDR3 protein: CASSSAGGGTNEKLFF. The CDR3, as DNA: TGTGCCAGCAGCTCCGCGGGGGGAGGAACTAATGAAAAACTGTTTTTT.

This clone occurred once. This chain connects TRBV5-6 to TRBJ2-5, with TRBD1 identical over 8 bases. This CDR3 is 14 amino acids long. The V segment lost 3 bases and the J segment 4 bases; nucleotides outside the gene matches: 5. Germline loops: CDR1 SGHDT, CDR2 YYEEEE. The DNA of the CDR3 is TGTGCCAGCAGCTGGAGGACAGGGCGAGAGACCCAGTACTTC. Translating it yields CASSWRTGRETQYF.

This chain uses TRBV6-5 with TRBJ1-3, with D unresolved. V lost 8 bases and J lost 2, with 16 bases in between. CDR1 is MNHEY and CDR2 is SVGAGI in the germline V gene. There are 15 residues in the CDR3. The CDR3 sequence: CASYDPRIPGNTIYF. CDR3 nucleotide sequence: TGTGCCAGCTACGACCCGAGGATCCCTGGAAACACCATATATTTT.

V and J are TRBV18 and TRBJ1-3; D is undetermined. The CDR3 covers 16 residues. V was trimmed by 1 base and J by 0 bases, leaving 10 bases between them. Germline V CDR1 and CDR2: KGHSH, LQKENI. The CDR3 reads CASSPLAGGSGNTIYF. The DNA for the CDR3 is TGTGCCAGCTCACCACTGGCGGGAGGCTCTGGAAACACCATATATTTT.

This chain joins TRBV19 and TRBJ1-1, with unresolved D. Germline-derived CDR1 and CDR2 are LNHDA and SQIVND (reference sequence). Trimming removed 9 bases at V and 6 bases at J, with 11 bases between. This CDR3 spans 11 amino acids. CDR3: CASRRSSEAFF. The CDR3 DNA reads TGTGCCAGCCGTCGAAGCTCTGAAGCTTTCTTT.

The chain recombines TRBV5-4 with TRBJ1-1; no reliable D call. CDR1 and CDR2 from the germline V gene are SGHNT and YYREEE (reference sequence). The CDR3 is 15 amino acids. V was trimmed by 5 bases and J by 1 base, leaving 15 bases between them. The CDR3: CASRVSATTNTEAFF. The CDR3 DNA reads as TGTGCCAGCAGAGTCAGCGCGACGACGAACACTGAAGCTTTCTTT.

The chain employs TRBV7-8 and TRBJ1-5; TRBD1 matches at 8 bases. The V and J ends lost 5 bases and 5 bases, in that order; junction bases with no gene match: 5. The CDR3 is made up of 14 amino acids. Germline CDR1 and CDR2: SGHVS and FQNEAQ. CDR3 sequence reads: CASSANRGDQPQHF. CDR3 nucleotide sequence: TGTGCCAGCAGCGCGAACAGGGGGGATCAGCCCCAGCATTTT.

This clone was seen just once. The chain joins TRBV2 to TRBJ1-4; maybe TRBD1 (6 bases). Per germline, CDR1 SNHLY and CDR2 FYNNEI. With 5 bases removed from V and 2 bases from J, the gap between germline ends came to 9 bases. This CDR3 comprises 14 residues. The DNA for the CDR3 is TGTGCCAGCAGTTCACAGGGTACTAATGAAAAACTGTTTTTT. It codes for CASSSQGTNEKLFF. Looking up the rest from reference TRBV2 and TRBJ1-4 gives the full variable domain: EPEVTQTPSHQVTQMGQEVILRCVPISNHLYFYWYRQILGQKVEFLVSFYNNEISEKSEIFDDQFSVERPDGSNFTLKIRSTKLEDSAMYFCASSSQGTNEKLFFGSGTQLSVL.

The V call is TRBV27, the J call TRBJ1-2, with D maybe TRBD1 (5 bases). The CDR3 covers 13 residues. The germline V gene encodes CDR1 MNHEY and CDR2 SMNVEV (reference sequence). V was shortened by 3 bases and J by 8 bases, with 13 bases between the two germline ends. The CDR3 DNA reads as TGTGCCAGCAGTTTTGGGGGGGGTACAGGCTACACCTTC. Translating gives CASSFGGGTGYTF.

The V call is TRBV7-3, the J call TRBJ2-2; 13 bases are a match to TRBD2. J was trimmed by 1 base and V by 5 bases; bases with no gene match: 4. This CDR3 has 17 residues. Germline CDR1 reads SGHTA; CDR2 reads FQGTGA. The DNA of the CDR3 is TGTGCCAGCAGCCCCACTAGCGGGGGGGGGAACACCGGGGAGCTGTTTTTT. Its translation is CASSPTSGGGNTGELFF.

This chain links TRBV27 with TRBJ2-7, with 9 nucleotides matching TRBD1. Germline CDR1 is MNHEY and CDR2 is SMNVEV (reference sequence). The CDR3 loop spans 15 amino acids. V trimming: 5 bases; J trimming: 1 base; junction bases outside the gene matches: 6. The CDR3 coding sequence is TGTGCCAGCAGTCCCGGGACAGGGTCGTCCTACGAGCAGTACTTC. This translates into CASSPGTGSSYEQYF.

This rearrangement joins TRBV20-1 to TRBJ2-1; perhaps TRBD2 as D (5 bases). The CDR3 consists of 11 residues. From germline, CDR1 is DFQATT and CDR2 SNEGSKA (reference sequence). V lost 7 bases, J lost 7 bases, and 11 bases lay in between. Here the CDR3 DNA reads TGCAGTGTGGACTCCGGTAATGAGCAGTTCTTC. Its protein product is CSVDSGNEQFF.

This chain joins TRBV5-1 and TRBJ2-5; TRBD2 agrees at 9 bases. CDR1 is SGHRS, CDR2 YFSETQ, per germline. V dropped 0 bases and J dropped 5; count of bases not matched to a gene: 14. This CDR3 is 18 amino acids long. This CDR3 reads CASSLGASGNGGVETQYF. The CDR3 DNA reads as TGCGCCAGCAGCTTGGGGGCTAGCGGGAACGGGGGTGTGGAGACCCAGTACTTC.

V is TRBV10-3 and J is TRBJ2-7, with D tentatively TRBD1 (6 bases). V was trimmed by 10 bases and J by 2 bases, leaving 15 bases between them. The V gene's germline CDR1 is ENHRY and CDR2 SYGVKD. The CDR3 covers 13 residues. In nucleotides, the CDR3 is TGTGCCACGACCCCCGGGACACCCTACGAGCAGTACTTC. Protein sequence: CATTPGTPYEQYF.